Presented here are 3 T cell receptor beta chains from one specimen sequenced in a study of shared clonotypes between healthy human individuals. Sequencing used immunoSEQ multiplex PCR; TCRdb keeps in-frame clones, though not all of them. The profile shows approximately 940,000 clones, 60% to 85% of them singletons. Material: memory CD4+ T cells sorted from blood. Described subset: CD45RA-negative fraction. Source of these receptors: a man aged 18 to 29 in good health.

This clone occurred a few times. V is TRBV29-1 and J is TRBJ2-3; tentatively, D is TRBD1 (6 bases). CDR3 length: 12 residues. In germline, CDR1 is SQVTM, CDR2 ANQGSEA. Between the trimmed V and J ends, which lost 6 bases and 8 bases, there was a span of 15 bases. The CDR3 reads CSVGAGQGTQYF. CDR3 DNA: TGCAGCGTGGGGGCCGGGCAGGGTACGCAGTATTTT.

The chain is built from TRBV4-3 and TRBJ2-1; 9 nucleotides align to TRBD2. The CDR3 runs 17 residues. After removal of 4 bases from V and 0 bases from J, the junction contained 7 bases not matched to a gene. CDR1 and CDR2 from the germline V gene are LGHNA and YSLEER. The CDR3 coding sequence is TGCGCCAGCAGCCGTTCTAGCGGGACCAGCTCCTACAATGAGCAGTTCTTC. It encodes CASSRSSGTSSYNEQFF.

This clone was detected many times. V gene TRBV12-5 combines with J gene TRBJ2-7, with 11 bases aligning to TRBD1. Per the germline V gene, CDR1 is LGHNT and CDR2 is FRNRAP. V lost 7 bases, J lost 4 bases, and 6 bases stayed unmatched. CDR3 length: 14 residues. The CDR3 DNA reads as TGTGCTAGTGCCCTCGGGGACAGGGGGTACGAGCAGTACTTC. Translated: CASALGDRGYEQYF.